The 5 T cell receptor beta chains listed next were all sequenced from one sample in a study of blood T cell repertoires in COVID-19. Generated by immunoSEQ multiplex PCR, the TCRdb table keeps only in-frame clones and is missing some. The table lists around 350,000 clones, around nine tenths of them singletons. The material sequenced was peripheral blood. These receptors were obtained from a human donor in a cohort sampled during active COVID-19.

The sample holds a few counts of this clone. This rearrangement joins TRBV6-6 to TRBJ2-5; 11 bases are shared with TRBD2. V lost 8 bases and J lost 2; bases outside the gene matches: 1. The CDR3 runs 13 residues. Germline assignment: CDR1 MNHNY and CDR2 SVGAGI (reference sequence). CDR3 protein: CASRLAGQETQYF. Written as DNA, the CDR3 is TGTGCCAGCCGACTAGCGGGACAAGAGACCCAGTACTTC.

The chain has TRBV7-8 and TRBJ2-5, with no clear D. The CDR3 length is 12 residues. V lost 3 bases and J lost 5, with 7 bases in between. CDR1 SGHVS and CDR2 FQNEAQ come from the germline V gene. The CDR3 here is CASSFQAETQYF. CDR3 nucleotides: TGTGCCAGCAGCTTTCAAGCGGAGACCCAGTACTTC.

The V call is TRBV7-6, the J call TRBJ2-1; 11 bases line up with TRBD2. With V trimmed by 6 bases and J by 3 bases, 4 bases remained unmatched. Germline V gene data show CDR1 as SGHVS and CDR2 as FNYEAQ. This CDR3 region has 15 residues. The chain's CDR3 is CASSKTSGSYNEQFF. CDR3 sequence (DNA): TGTGCCAGCAGTAAAACTAGCGGGAGCTACAATGAGCAGTTCTTC.

The chain uses TRBV19 and TRBJ1-4; 8 bases are a match to TRBD1. CDR3 length equals 18 residues. Germline V gene lookup returns CDR1 LNHDA and CDR2 SQIVND (reference sequence). The ends lost 1 base at V and 7 bases at J; junction bases unmatched: 14. The CDR3 spells CASSIVLGQGDRSEKLFF. CDR3 DNA: TGTGCCAGTAGTATAGTCCTCGGACAGGGCGATCGGTCTGAAAAACTGTTTTTT. Filled out from reference TRBV19 and TRBJ1-4, the complete variable domain reads DGGITQSPKYLFRKEGQNVTLSCEQNLNHDAMYWYRQDPGQGLRLIYYSQIVNDFQKGDIAEGYSVSREKKESFPLTVTSAQKNPTAFYLCASSIVLGQGDRSEKLFFGSGTQLSVL.

Only a few counts were recorded for this clone. This chain joins TRBV27 and TRBJ1-6; D is ambiguous. Trimming cost V 6 bases and J 6 bases, with 21 bases left between them. This CDR3 has 17 amino acids. Germline V lookup: CDR1 MNHEY, CDR2 SMNVEV (reference sequence). The CDR3 coding sequence is TGTGCCAGCAGATCCCCCGTACGGGATTCAAGTAATTCACCCCTCCACTTT. This codes for CASRSPVRDSSNSPLHF.